One and the same sample provided the 14 T cell receptor beta chains below, sequenced in a study of cytomegalovirus exposure and HLA in healthy donors. Both 60 Vbeta primers and 13 Jbeta primers went into the PCR. Here immunoSEQ multiplex PCR was the method, and the copy in TCRdb shows in-frame clones only, minus some. The sample records some 130,000 clones, around 75% being singletons. The sample consisted of PBMCs. The receptors shown here come from a man aged 35-49 years in good health and CMV-seronegative.

This CDR3 reads CASSLDGSYGYTF. In DNA, the CDR3 is TGTGCCAGCAGCTTAGATGGCAGCTATGGCTACACCTTC. This chain uses TRBV11-2 with TRBJ1-2; no definite D call. The CDR3 covers 13 residues. V lost 0 bases to trimming and J lost 4 bases, with 6 bases between them. Germline-derived CDR1 and CDR2 are SGHAT and FQNNGV.

V usage is TRBV7-3 and J usage is TRBJ2-1; TRBD2 aligns across 10 bases. This CDR3 has 15 amino acids. Germline assignment: CDR1 SGHTA and CDR2 FQGTGA. V lost 1 base to trimming and J lost 11 bases; unmatched junction nucleotides: 8. The CDR3 DNA is TGTGCCAGCAGCTTAAGTCTTCTAGCGGGAGCCCAGCAGTTCTTC. It translates to CASSLSLLAGAQQFF.

CDR3 region: CASSPLAGDQETQYF. DNA for the CDR3: TGTGCCAGCAGCCCACTAGCGGGGGACCAAGAGACCCAGTACTTC. This chain connects TRBV9 to TRBJ2-5; TRBD2 aligns across 11 bases. CDR1 SGDLS and CDR2 YYNGEE come from the germline V gene. With 4 bases clipped from V and 0 bases from J, the junction kept 2 bases outside the gene matches. The CDR3 length is 15 residues.

The chain uses TRBV29-1 and TRBJ1-3, with D hard to call. The germline V and J ends were trimmed by 4 bases and 4 bases, with 11 bases remaining between them. The germline V gene has CDR1 SQVTM and CDR2 ANQGSEA. The CDR3 spans 13 residues. The DNA for the CDR3 is TGCAGCGTTGCATCATGGGCCGGAAACACCATATATTTT. Its translation is CSVASWAGNTIYF.

This clone came up a few times. J is TRBJ1-1 and V is TRBV11-2; no clear D gene. Trimming stripped 4 bases from V and 0 bases from J, with 6 bases between. CDR3 length: 13 amino acids. Germline loops: CDR1 SGHAT, CDR2 FQNNGV. The CDR3 sequence: CASSSILNTEAFF. The CDR3 DNA is TGTGCCAGCAGCTCCATCCTGAACACTGAAGCTTTCTTT.

The gene calls are TRBV18 and TRBJ1-2; D is undetermined. Germline V gives CDR1 KGHSH, CDR2 LQKENI. V gave up 3 bases and J gave up 0 bases, with 11 bases separating them. The CDR3 runs 15 residues. CDR3 coding DNA: TGTGCCAGCTCACCGGTTGCGGATTCTAACTATGGCTACACCTTC. Translation: CASSPVADSNYGYTF. Supplemented by reference TRBV18 and TRBJ1-2, the full variable domain reads NAGVMQNPRHLVRRRGQEARLRCSPMKGHSHVYWYRQLPEEGLKFMVYLQKENIIDESGMPKERFSAEFPKEGPSILRIQQVVRGDSAAYFCASSPVADSNYGYTFGSGTRLTVV.

The rearrangement uses TRBV13 and TRBJ2-7; possibly TRBD2 for D (6 bases). Germline V lookup: CDR1 PRHDT, CDR2 FYEKMQ (reference sequence). The germline V and J ends were trimmed by 5 bases and 3 bases, with 11 bases remaining between them. The CDR3 is 13 amino acids. In DNA, the CDR3 is TGTGCCAGCAGCCCCCCCGGGGGCTACGAGCAGTACTTC. Amino acids: CASSPPGGYEQYF.

The genes are TRBV9 and TRBJ1-4; 9 bases match TRBD1. CDR3 length: 15 amino acids. V lost 3 bases, J lost 3 bases, and 3 bases stayed unmatched. Germline values: CDR1 SGDLS, CDR2 YYNGEE. CDR3 sequence (DNA): TGTGCCAGCAGCGACGACAGGGGGGCTAATGAAAAACTGTTTTTT. Encoded protein: CASSDDRGANEKLFF.

The chain combines TRBV11-2 with TRBJ2-1; 9 bases fit TRBD2. CDR3 size: 15 residues. V lost 1 base to trimming and J lost 5 bases; unmatched junction nucleotides: 3. The germline V gene has CDR1 SGHAT and CDR2 FQNNGV. The CDR3 nucleotides read TGTGCCAGCAGCTTAGTGGTAGCGGGAGACAATGAGCAGTTCTTC. This encodes CASSLVVAGDNEQFF. Filled out from reference TRBV11-2 and TRBJ2-1, the complete variable domain reads EAGVAQSPRYKIIEKRQSVAFWCNPISGHATLYWYQQILGQGPKLLIQFQNNGVVDDSQLPKDRFSAERLKGVDSTLKIQPAKLEDSAVYLCASSLVVAGDNEQFFGPGTRLTVL.

This sequence joins TRBV5-1 and TRBJ2-1; D not resolved. This CDR3 is built from 14 residues. CDR1 and CDR2 from the germline V gene are SGHRS and YFSETQ. Deletions cut 0 bases from V and 7 bases from J, with 11 bases between. The CDR3 sequence is CASSLERPRNEQFF. The DNA of the CDR3 is TGCGCCAGCAGCTTGGAACGGCCTAGGAATGAGCAGTTCTTC.

A single count supports this clone. The CDR3 region is CASSDPGQGSYGYTF. CDR3 DNA: TGTGCCAGCAGTGACCCCGGACAGGGCTCCTATGGCTACACCTTC. This chain links TRBV25-1 with TRBJ1-2; 8 nucleotides align to TRBD1. Germline-derived CDR1 and CDR2 are MGHDK and SYGVNS. The CDR3 has 15 residues. V shed 3 bases, J shed 4 bases, and the junction held 7 bases outside the gene matches.

This clone was observed a handful of times. J is TRBJ1-5 and V is TRBV30; D is unclear. The CDR3 has 16 residues. The V end lost 0 bases, the J end lost 0 bases, and 12 bases lay between the germline ends. From germline, CDR1 is GTSNPN and CDR2 SVGIG (reference sequence). CDR3 sequence (DNA): TGTGCCTGGAGTGTATCATCCCCCTATAGCAATCAGCCCCAGCATTTT. This codes for CAWSVSSPYSNQPQHF.

This clone was found once. V and J are TRBV6-1 and TRBJ2-7; 7 bases map to TRBD1. Germline V gene data show CDR1 as MNHNS and CDR2 as SASEGT. This CDR3 spans 14 amino acids. J gave up 1 base and V 6 bases, and 6 bases lay outside the gene matches. The CDR3 here is CASRAGTASYEQYF. The CDR3 DNA reads TGTGCCAGCAGGGCCGGGACAGCATCCTACGAGCAGTACTTC.

The chain uses TRBV6-5 and TRBJ1-2; perhaps TRBD1 as D (6 bases). CDR3 length equals 16 residues. Germline V CDR1 and CDR2: MNHEY, SVGAGI. V shed 0 bases and J shed 2 bases, with 13 bases lying between them. The CDR3 sequence is CASSYSIPRGNYGYTF. CDR3 nucleotides: TGTGCCAGCAGTTACTCGATTCCCAGGGGCAACTATGGCTACACCTTC.